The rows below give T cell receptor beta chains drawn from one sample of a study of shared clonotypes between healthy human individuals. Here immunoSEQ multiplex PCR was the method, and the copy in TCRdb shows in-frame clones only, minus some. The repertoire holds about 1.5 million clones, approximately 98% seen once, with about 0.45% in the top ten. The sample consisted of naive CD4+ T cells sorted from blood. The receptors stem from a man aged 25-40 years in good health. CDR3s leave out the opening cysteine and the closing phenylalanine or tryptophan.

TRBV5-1,ASSYPQAQGGTNEQF
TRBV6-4,ASSLAGGNYNEQF
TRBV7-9,ASSLARFAF
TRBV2,ASSEGTRNQPQH
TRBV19,ASSIGSGANVLT
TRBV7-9,AVGGQADYEQY
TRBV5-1,ASSLSGGRTDTQY
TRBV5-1,ASSLGGDSAVGYT
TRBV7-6,ASSLVSGKGAGEQY
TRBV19,ASSIFGSYGGEQF
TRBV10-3,AIRGTASSYEQY
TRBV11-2,ASSLGASPAQH
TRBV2,ASTRERLSSGANVLT
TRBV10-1,ASSAPGDTQY
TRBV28,ASSPISGSLNQPQH
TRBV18,ASSGPLPGEQF
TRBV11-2,ASSLDQRAGANVLT
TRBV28,ASSEQVRYGYT